These 13 T cell receptor beta chains originate from one sample sequenced in a study of CD8 T cells in ankylosing spondylitis. TCRdb itself ran the 5' RACE reads through MiXCR, one entry per CDR3 protein. The profile shows almost 45,000 distinct CDR3 sequences, approximately 11% of them singletons. Sequenced: blood, either unsorted or a sorted T cell fraction (not recorded which). The receptors shown here come from a male donor with ankylosing spondylitis or in good health (not recorded which).

The V call is TRBV3-1, the J call TRBJ1-2; 9 nucleotides align to TRBD1. The CDR3 consists of 16 residues. Trimming at V came to 0 bases and at J to 4 bases, leaving 6 bases not matched to a gene. Per germline, CDR1 LGHDT and CDR2 YNNKEL (reference sequence). CDR3 sequence: CASSQDIGQGTYGYTF. In DNA form, the CDR3 reads TGTGCCAGCAGCCAAGACATCGGACAGGGGACCTATGGCTACACCTTC.

The sample holds a few counts of this clonotype. The CDR3 DNA reads as TGTGCCAGCAGCACCCGGACAGGGCCCCAAGAGACCCAGTACTTC. Translated: CASSTRTGPQETQYF. The V call is TRBV4-2, the J call TRBJ2-5; TRBD1 matches 8 bases. The CDR3 is 15 amino acids. The J segment lost 1 base and the V segment lost 5 bases, leaving 6 bases of the junction unmatched. Germline values: CDR1 LGHNA, CDR2 YNFKEQ.

This clonotype was seen repeatedly, ten times or more. V is TRBV12-3 or TRBV12-4 and J is TRBJ1-6; D may be TRBD1 (5 bases). The V end lost 7 bases, the J end lost 9 bases, and 10 bases lay between the germline ends. CDR3 length: 12 residues. The CDR3 DNA is TGTGCCAGCAACCGAGGGGTTTCACCCCTCCACTTT. Its translation is CASNRGVSPLHF.

Only a few counts were recorded for this clonotype. The V call is TRBV18, the J call TRBJ2-3; a possible D gene is TRBD2 (5 bases). V lost 3 bases and J 4 bases, leaving 17 bases between the germline ends. CDR1 is KGHSH, CDR2 LQKENI, per germline. The CDR3 totals 16 residues. This CDR3 is CASSPREGLAADTQYF. The CDR3 bases are TGTGCCAGCTCACCGCGCGAGGGCCTAGCAGCAGATACGCAGTATTTT.

Many counts were recorded for this clonotype. This sequence joins TRBV5-1 and TRBJ2-7; D unclear. V lost 0 bases to trimming and J lost 3 bases, with 16 bases between them. Germline CDR1 and CDR2: SGHRS and YFSETQ. The length of the CDR3 is 16 residues. This chain's CDR3 is CASSLDPRVLNYEQYF. Written as DNA, the CDR3 is TGCGCCAGCAGCTTGGATCCGAGAGTATTGAACTACGAGCAGTACTTC.

The chain employs TRBV7-8 and TRBJ1-4; 7 bases fit TRBD1. V was pared by 4 bases and J by 4 bases, with 3 bases of the junction left unmatched. CDR1 is SGHVS, CDR2 FQNEAQ, per germline. The CDR3 consists of 14 residues. CDR3 bases: TGTGCCAGCAGCTCCGGGACAGATAATGAAAAACTGTTTTTT. Protein product: CASSSGTDNEKLFF.

This clonotype showed up just a few times. This chain links TRBV4-2 with TRBJ2-1; D gene uncertain. Trimming removed 0 bases at V and 7 bases at J, with 19 bases between. The CDR3 contains 17 residues. The germline V gene encodes CDR1 LGHNA and CDR2 YNFKEQ. The CDR3 loop is CASSQDVGPRKNNEQFF. The CDR3 DNA follows: TGTGCCAGCAGCCAAGATGTAGGGCCTCGGAAGAATAATGAGCAGTTCTTC.

This clonotype was seen repeatedly, ten times or more. The chain uses TRBV6-1 and TRBJ2-3, with TRBD1 identical over 9 bases. The CDR3 contains 16 residues. V shed 5 bases, J shed 3 bases, and the junction held 9 bases outside the gene matches. Germline assignment: CDR1 MNHNS and CDR2 SASEGT. CDR3 DNA: TGTGCCAGCAGTCCGATGACAGGGGGAATTACAGATACGCAGTATTTT. Translated, it gives CASSPMTGGITDTQYF.

This clonotype was observed many times. This rearrangement joins TRBV24-1 to TRBJ2-1; D is possibly TRBD2 (6 bases). Trimming pared 2 bases from V and 4 bases from J, leaving 14 bases between. CDR1 is KGHDR, CDR2 SFDVKD, per germline. The CDR3 covers 16 residues. CDR3 nucleotides: TGTGCCACCAGTGATTCGAGGCGGGGAGCATACAATGAGCAGTTCTTC. This translates into CATSDSRRGAYNEQFF.

The V call is TRBV11-3, the J call TRBJ1-3, with D unclear. The germline V and J ends were trimmed by 2 bases and 2 bases, with 13 bases remaining between them. The CDR3 consists of 16 residues. CDR1 and CDR2 (germline): SGHNT, YENEEA. For the CDR3, the DNA is TGTGCCAGCAGCTTACAGAGTCCGGAAGCTGGAAACACCATATATTTT. Translating gives CASSLQSPEAGNTIYF.

This clonotype was counted ten times or more. The chain joins TRBV12-3 or TRBV12-4 to TRBJ2-6; D gene ambiguous. V lost 8 bases and J lost 0, with 2 bases in between. The CDR3 contains 12 residues. CDR3 sequence: CASHSGANVLTF. CDR3 DNA sequence: TGTGCCAGCCACTCTGGGGCCAACGTCCTGACTTTC.

This clonotype has a count of ten or more. The rearrangement uses TRBV12-3 or TRBV12-4 and TRBJ1-2; the D gene is possibly TRBD1 (5 bases). Trimming took 5 bases from V and 2 from J, leaving 9 bases between them. The CDR3 contains 13 residues. The CDR3 here is CASSIGTNYGYTF. The DNA for the CDR3 is TGTGCCAGCAGTATCGGGACGAACTATGGCTACACCTTC.

This clonotype was detected many times. The chain has TRBV5-1 and TRBJ2-2; D is ambiguous. The CDR3 is made up of 15 amino acids. Between the trimmed V and J ends, which lost 1 base and 5 bases, there was a span of 12 bases. The germline V gene encodes CDR1 SGHRS and CDR2 YFSETQ. The CDR3 loop is CASSLRAGRTGELFF. The CDR3 DNA sequence: TGCGCCAGCAGCTTGAGGGCAGGCCGAACCGGGGAGCTGTTTTTT.